These T cell receptor beta chains were read from a single sample in a study of human T cells and chemical hapten exposure. One entry per CDR3 protein, called by TCRdb with MiXCR from the RACE reads. The table has approximately 86,000 distinct CDR3 sequences, about a tenth seen once. The sequences come from whole blood, collected in connection with sensitization to the hapten diphenylcyclopropenone (DPC). These receptors came from a woman aged 25 to 39 with alopecia areata. Some clones in this sample may be carry-over from other donors' samples. CDR3s include the opening cysteine and the closing phenylalanine or tryptophan.

v_call,j_call,cdr3_aa
TRBV19,TRBJ2-5,CASSRTGTSGSETQYF
TRBV10-3,TRBJ2-1,CAISELSSSGSYEQFF
TRBV20-1,TRBJ1-5,CSAIPGGINQPQHF
TRBV11-2,TRBJ2-1,CASSLGTWEALVLTLYNEQFF
TRBV6-4,TRBJ2-3,CASSDSMETDTQYF
TRBV4-1,TRBJ2-3,CASSQQGRPDTDTQYF
TRBV4-1,TRBJ1-5,CASSQTTGTAGLGPQHF
TRBV4-3,TRBJ1-6,CASSQDLGLRNSPLHF
TRBV10-3,TRBJ1-2,CVISESGPNYGYTF
TRBV6-6,TRBJ1-2,CASSTGPNFYGYTF